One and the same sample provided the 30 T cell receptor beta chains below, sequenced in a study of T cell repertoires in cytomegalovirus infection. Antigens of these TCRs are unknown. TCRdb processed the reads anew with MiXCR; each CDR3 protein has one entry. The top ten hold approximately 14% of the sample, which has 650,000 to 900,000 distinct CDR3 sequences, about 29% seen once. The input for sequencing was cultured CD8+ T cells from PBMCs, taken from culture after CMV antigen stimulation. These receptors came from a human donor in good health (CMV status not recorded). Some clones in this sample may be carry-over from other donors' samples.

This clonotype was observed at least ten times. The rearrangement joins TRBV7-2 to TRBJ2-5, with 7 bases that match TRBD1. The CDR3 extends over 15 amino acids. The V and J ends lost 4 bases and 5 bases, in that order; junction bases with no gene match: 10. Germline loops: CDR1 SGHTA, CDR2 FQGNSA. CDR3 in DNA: TGTGCCAGCAGCTCGCCGGGACAGACCCCTGAGACCCAGTACTTC. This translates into CASSSPGQTPETQYF.

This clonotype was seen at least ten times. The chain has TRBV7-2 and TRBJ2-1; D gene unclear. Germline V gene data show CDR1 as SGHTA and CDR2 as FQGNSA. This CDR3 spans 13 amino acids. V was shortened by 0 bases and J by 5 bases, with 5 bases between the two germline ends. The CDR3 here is CASSLALHNEQFF. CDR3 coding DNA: TGTGCCAGCAGCTTAGCGCTGCACAATGAGCAGTTCTTC.

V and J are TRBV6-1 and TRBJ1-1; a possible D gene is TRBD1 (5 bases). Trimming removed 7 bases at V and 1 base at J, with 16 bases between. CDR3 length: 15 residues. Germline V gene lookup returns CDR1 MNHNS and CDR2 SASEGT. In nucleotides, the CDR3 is TGTGCCAGCATCACCTGGGGACGGACGAACACTGAAGCTTTCTTT. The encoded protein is CASITWGRTNTEAFF.

As DNA, the CDR3 is TGTGCTAGTGGTTTTTCCGGCCTGAAAGATGAAAAACTGTTTTTT. Its translation: CASGFSGLKDEKLFF. The chain is built from TRBV12-5 and TRBJ1-4; unclear D gene. The germline V gene has CDR1 LGHNT and CDR2 FRNRAP. This CDR3 comprises 15 residues. Between the trimmed V and J ends, which lost 3 bases and 6 bases, there was a span of 14 bases.

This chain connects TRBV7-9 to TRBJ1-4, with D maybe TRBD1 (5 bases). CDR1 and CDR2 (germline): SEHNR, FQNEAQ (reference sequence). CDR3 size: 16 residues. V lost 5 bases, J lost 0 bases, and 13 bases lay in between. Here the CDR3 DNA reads TGTGCCAGCAGCGGGCCGGACAAAGCAACTAATGAAAAACTGTTTTTT. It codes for CASSGPDKATNEKLFF.

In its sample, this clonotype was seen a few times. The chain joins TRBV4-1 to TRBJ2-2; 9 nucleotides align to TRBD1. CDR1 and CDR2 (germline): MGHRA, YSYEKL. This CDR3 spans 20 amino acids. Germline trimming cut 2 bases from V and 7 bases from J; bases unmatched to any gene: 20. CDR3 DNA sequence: TGCGCCAGCAGCCAATTAGTCCCGGGACAGGGAAGCGGTCGTGTCGGGGAGCTGTTTTTT. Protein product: CASSQLVPGQGSGRVGELFF.

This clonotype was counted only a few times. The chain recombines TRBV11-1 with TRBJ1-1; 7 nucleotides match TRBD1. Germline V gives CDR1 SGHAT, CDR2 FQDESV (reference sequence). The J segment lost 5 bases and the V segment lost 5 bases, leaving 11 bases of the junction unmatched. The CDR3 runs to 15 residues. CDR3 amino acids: CASSPPDRAWTEAFF. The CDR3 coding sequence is TGTGCCAGCAGCCCCCCCGACAGGGCCTGGACTGAAGCTTTCTTT.

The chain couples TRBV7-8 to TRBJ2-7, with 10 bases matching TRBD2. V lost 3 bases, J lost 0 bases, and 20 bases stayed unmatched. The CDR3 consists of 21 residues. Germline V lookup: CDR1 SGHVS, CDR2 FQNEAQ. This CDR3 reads CASSFSVLRGLAYLSSYEQYV. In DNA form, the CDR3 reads TGTGCCAGCAGCTTTTCAGTTCTCCGGGGACTAGCGTATCTAAGCTCCTACGAGCAGTACGTC.

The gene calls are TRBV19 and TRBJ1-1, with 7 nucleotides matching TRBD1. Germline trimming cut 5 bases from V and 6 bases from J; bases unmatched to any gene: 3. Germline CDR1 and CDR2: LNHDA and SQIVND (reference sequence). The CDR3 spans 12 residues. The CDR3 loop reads CASSGGTAEAFF. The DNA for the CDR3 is TGTGCCAGTAGTGGAGGGACAGCTGAAGCTTTCTTT. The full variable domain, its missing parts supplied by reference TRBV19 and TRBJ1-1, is DGGITQSPKYLFRKEGQNVTLSCEQNLNHDAMYWYRQDPGQGLRLIYYSQIVNDFQKGDIAEGYSVSREKKESFPLTVTSAQKNPTAFYLCASSGGTAEAFFGQGTRLTVV.

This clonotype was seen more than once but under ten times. This CDR3 reads CASSFTAANTGELFF. The DNA for the CDR3 is TGTGCCAGCAGTTTCACAGCCGCGAACACCGGGGAGCTGTTTTTT. The V call is TRBV27, the J call TRBJ2-2; no firm D call. The CDR3 contains 15 residues. V lost 3 bases, J lost 0 bases, and 8 bases lay in between. CDR1 and CDR2 from the germline V gene are MNHEY and SMNVEV (reference sequence).

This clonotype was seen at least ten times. The CDR3 is CAVAWEEAEAFF. In DNA, the CDR3 is TGTGCGGTAGCGTGGGAGGAGGCTGAAGCTTTCTTT. J is TRBJ1-1 and V is TRBV7-2; D unresolved. The CDR3 contains 12 residues. Per the germline V gene, CDR1 is SGHTA and CDR2 is FQGNSA.

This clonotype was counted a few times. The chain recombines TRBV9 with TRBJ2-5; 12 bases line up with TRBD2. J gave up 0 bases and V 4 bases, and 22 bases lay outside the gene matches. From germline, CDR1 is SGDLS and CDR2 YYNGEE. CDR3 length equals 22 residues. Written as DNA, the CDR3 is TGTGCCAGCAGCTTTCCCGGGACAGGGGTTACTAGCGGGGGGACGTACCAAGAGACCCAGTACTTC. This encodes CASSFPGTGVTSGGTYQETQYF.

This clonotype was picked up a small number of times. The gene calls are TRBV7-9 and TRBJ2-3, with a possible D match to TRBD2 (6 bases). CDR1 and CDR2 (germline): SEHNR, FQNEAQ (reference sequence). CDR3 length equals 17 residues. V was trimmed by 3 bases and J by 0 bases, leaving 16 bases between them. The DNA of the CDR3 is TGTGCCAGCAGCTTTGCCCTGGCGAGCGGGAGCACAGATACGCAGTATTTT. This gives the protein CASSFALASGSTDTQYF.

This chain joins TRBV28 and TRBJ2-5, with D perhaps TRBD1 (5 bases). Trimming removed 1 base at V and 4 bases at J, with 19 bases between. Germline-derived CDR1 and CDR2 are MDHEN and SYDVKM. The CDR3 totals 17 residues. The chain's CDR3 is CASSLFPGSVTGETQYF. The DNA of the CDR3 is TGTGCCAGCAGTTTATTCCCCGGATCCGTCACAGGAGAGACCCAGTACTTC.

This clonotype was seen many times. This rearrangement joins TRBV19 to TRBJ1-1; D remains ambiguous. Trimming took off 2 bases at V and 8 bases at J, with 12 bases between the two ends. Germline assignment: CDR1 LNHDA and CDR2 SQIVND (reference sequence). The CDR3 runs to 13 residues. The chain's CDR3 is CASSIRPTLEAFF. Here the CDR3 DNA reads TGTGCCAGTAGTATACGCCCCACATTGGAAGCTTTCTTT.

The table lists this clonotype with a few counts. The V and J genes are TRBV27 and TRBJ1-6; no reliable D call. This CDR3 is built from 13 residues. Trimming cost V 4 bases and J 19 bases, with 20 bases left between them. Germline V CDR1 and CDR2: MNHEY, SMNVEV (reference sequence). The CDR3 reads CASSSSSRAGVHF. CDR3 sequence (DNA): TGTGCCAGCAGTTCCTCCTCAAGGGCCGGGGTTCACTTT.

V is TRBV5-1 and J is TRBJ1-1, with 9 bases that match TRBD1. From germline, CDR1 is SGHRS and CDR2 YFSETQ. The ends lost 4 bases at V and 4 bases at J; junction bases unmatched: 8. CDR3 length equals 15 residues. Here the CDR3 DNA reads TGCGCCAGCAGCCCCTGGACAGGGGAGAGCACTGAAGCTTTCTTT. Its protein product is CASSPWTGESTEAFF. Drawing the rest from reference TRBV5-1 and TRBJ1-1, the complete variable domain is KAGVTQTPRYLIKTRGQQVTLSCSPISGHRSVSWYQQTPGQGLQFLFEYFSETQRNKGNFPGRFSGRQFSNSRSEMNVSTLELGDSALYLCASSPWTGESTEAFFGQGTRLTVV.

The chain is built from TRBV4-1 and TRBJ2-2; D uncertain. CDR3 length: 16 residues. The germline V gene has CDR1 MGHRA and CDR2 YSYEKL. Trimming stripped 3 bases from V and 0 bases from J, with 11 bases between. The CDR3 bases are TGCGCCAGCAGCCATATCCCACCCCCGAACACCGGGGAGCTGTTTTTT. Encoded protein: CASSHIPPPNTGELFF.

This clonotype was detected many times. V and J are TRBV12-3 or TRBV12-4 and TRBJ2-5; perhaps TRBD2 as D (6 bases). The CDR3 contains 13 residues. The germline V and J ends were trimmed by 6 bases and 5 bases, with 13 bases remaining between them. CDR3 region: CASSLTSMETQYF. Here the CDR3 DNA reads TGTGCCAGCAGCCTGACTAGTATGGAGACCCAGTACTTC.

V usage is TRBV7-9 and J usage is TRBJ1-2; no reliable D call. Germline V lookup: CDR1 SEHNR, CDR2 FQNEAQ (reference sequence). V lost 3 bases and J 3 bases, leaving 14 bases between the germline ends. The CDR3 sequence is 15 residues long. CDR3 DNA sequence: TGTGCCAGCAGCTTTCCCCGCGGCGGGTACTATGGCTACACCTTC. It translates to CASSFPRGGYYGYTF. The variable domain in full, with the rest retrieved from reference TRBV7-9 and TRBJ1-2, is DTGVSQNPRHKITKRGQNVTFRCDPISEHNRLYWYRQTLGQGPEFLTYFQNEAQLEKSRLLSDRFSAERPKGSFSTLEIQRTEQGDSAMYLCASSFPRGGYYGYTFGSGTRLTVV.

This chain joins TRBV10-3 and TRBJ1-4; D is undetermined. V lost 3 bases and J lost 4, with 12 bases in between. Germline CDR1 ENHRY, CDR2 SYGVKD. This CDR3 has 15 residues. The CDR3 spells CAISDPDGINEKLFF. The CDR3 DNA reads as TGTGCCATCAGTGACCCCGACGGGATTAATGAAAAACTGTTTTTT.

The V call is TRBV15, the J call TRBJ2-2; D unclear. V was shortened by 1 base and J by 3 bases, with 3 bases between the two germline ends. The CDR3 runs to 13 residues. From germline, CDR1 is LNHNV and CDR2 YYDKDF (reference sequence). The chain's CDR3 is CATSRGDTGELFF. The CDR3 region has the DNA TGTGCCACCAGCAGAGGCGACACCGGGGAGCTGTTTTTT.

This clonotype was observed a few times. This chain's CDR3 is CASSLTNRDRLMDEQFF. CDR3 nucleotide sequence: TGTGCCAGCAGCTTAACAAATAGGGACAGGTTAATGGATGAGCAGTTCTTC. The chain recombines TRBV7-6 with TRBJ2-1; 8 nucleotides agree with TRBD1. This CDR3 contains 17 residues. V trimming: 2 bases; J trimming: 8 bases; junction bases outside the gene matches: 14. Germline V lookup: CDR1 SGHVS, CDR2 FNYEAQ.

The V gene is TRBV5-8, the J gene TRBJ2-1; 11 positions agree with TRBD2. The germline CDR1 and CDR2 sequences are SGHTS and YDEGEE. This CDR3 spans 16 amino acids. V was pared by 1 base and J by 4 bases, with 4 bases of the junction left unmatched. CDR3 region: CASSLILAGAYNEQFF. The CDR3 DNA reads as TGTGCCAGCAGCTTGATACTAGCGGGGGCTTACAATGAGCAGTTCTTC.

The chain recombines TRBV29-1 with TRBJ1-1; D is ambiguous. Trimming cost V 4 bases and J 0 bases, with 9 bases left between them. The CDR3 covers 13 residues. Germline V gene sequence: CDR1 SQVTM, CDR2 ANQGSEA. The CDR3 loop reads CSVVVELNTEAFF. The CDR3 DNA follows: TGCAGCGTTGTAGTAGAGCTGAACACTGAAGCTTTCTTT.

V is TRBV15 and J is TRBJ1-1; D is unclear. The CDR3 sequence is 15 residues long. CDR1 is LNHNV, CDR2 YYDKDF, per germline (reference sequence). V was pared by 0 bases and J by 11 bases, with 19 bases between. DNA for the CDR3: TGTGCCACCAGCAGAGATAGGGCGGTCACCGGACCGGCTTTCTTT. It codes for CATSRDRAVTGPAFF. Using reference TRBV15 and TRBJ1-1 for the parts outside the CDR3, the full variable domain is DAMVIQNPRYQVTQFGKPVTLSCSQTLNHNVMYWYQQKSSQAPKLLFHYYDKDFNNEADTPDNFQSRRPNTSFCFLDIRSPGLGDTAMYLCATSRDRAVTGPAFFGQGTRLTVV.

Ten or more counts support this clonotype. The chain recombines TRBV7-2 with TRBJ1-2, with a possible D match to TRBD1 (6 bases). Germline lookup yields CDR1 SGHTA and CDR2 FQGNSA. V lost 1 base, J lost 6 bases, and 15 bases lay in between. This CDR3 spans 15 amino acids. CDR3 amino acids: CASSLDVSPGDGYTF. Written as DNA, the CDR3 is TGTGCCAGCAGCTTAGATGTGTCCCCAGGGGATGGCTACACCTTC. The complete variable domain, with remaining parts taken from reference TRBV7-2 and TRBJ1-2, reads GAGVSQSPSNKVTEKGKDVELRCDPISGHTALYWYRQSLGQGLEFLIYFQGNSAPDKSGLPSDRFSAERTGGSVSTLTIQRTQQEDSAVYLCASSLDVSPGDGYTFGSGTRLTVV.

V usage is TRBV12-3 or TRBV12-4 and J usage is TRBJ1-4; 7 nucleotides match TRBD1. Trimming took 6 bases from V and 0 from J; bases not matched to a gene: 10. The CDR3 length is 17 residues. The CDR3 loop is CASRSWTGGATNEKLFF. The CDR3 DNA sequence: TGTGCCAGCAGATCCTGGACAGGTGGTGCAACTAATGAAAAACTGTTTTTT.

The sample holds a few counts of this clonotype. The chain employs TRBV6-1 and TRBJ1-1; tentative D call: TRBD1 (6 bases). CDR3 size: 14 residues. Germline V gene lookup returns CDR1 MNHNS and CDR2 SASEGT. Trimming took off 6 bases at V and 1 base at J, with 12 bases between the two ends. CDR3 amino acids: CASRTTGANTEAFF. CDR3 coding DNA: TGTGCCAGCAGGACGACAGGAGCGAACACTGAAGCTTTCTTT.

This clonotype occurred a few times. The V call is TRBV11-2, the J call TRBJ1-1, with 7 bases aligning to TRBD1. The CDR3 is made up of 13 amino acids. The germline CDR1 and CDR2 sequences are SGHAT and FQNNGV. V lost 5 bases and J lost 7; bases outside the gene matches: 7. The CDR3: CASSLGTAVEAFF. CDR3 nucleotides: TGTGCCAGCAGCCTCGGGACAGCCGTTGAAGCTTTCTTT. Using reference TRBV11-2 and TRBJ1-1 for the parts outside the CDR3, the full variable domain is EAGVAQSPRYKIIEKRQSVAFWCNPISGHATLYWYQQILGQGPKLLIQFQNNGVVDDSQLPKDRFSAERLKGVDSTLKIQPAKLEDSAVYLCASSLGTAVEAFFGQGTRLTVV.